Following are 4 T cell receptor beta chains from one sample sequenced in a study of T cell repertoires in cytomegalovirus infection (dated by TCRdb to the late 2010s). The sequencer listed for this sample is Illumina HiSeq 1500. TCRdb reanalyzed the raw reads on its own, using fastp at Q25 for trimming and MiXCR for clone calling, and kept in-frame beta chains. Rows merge per CDR3 protein into single entries with the most common DNA and genes. The sample table contains roughly 570,000 distinct CDR3 sequences; only one count was recorded for approximately 40% of them. In total, the top ten clones hold around 50% of the sample. This sample's treatment or condition label indicates: in vitro stimulation with specific CMV peptide epitopes to enrich CMV-specific T cells. No antigens are known for them. The sequencing used cultured PBMCs, collected from culture after CMV antigen stimulation. The receptor set was obtained from a human donor in good health (CMV status not recorded). Some clones in this sample may be carry-over from other donors' samples.

Comments on this clonotype: Relative to the germline gene, one junction end is altered; a read error may explain this. The gene calls are TRBV5-3 and TRBJ2-1; D uncertain. TRBV5-3 is assigned to the ORF class and has an uncertain function. The CDR3 has 16 amino acids. The CDR3 here is CASSLPTGISYNEQFF. In DNA form, the CDR3 reads TGTGCCAGCAGCTTGCCCACGGGTATCTCCTACAATGAGCAGTTCTTC.

This clonotype was detected ten times or more. The rearrangement links TRBV7-8 to TRBJ2-1, with D tentatively TRBD1 (6 bases). The CDR3 spans 13 residues. V lost 5 bases and J 9 bases, leaving 14 bases between the germline ends. Germline V gene lookup returns CDR1 SGHVS and CDR2 FQNEAQ. The CDR3 spells CASSTRTVVEQFF. CDR3 DNA: TGTGCCAGCAGCACCCGGACAGTTGTTGAGCAGTTCTTC.

This rearrangement joins TRBV5-5 to TRBJ1-1, with D hard to call. In germline, CDR1 is SGHKS, CDR2 YYEKEE (reference sequence). This CDR3 contains 15 residues. V was cut by 6 bases and J by 0 bases, with 15 bases left in between. The CDR3 coding sequence is TGTGCCAGCACGCCGGCCGTTCCCATGAACACTGAAGCTTTCTTT. This codes for CASTPAVPMNTEAFF.

This clonotype was recorded a few times. The chain employs TRBV19 and TRBJ1-3, with D possibly matching TRBD1 (5 bases). CDR3 length: 15 amino acids. V lost 8 bases and J 0 bases, leaving 14 bases between the germline ends. Germline V gives CDR1 LNHDA, CDR2 SQIVND (reference sequence). Here the CDR3 DNA reads TGTGCCAGTGTACCGGGGCGCCTCTCTGGAAACACCATATATTTT. It specifies CASVPGRLSGNTIYF.